This T cell receptor (beta chain) originates from a study of cytomegalovirus exposure and HLA in healthy donors. Study conclusions and caveats: Cytomegalovirus-associated status was assigned to 164 TCR beta chains.

Germline CDR1 and CDR2: SGHVS and FQNEAQ. V was cut by 5 bases and J by 10 bases, with 14 bases left in between. CDR3 length: 12 residues. 13 Jbeta primers and 60 Vbeta primers were used for the PCR. Sequencing was performed with immunoSEQ multiplex PCR; in TCRdb, only in-frame clones are kept and a portion is missing. This table has around 200,000 clones, about three quarters appearing once. On this clone: The antigen is not known.

This clonotype was sampled from a woman in her sixties or seventies in good health and CMV-seropositive. Input material: PBMCs. The rearrangement joins TRBV7-8 to TRBJ1-1; D is perhaps TRBD1 (5 bases). For the CDR3, the DNA is TGTGCCAGCAGCCCCCCTTCGGGGGGAGCTTTCTTT. It yields the protein CASSPPSGGAFF. Using reference TRBV7-8 and TRBJ1-1 for the parts outside the CDR3, the full variable domain is GAGVSQSPRYKVAKRGQDVALRCDPISGHVSLFWYQQALGQGPEFLTYFQNEAQLDKSGLPSDRFFAERPEGSVSTLKIQRTQQEDSAVYLCASSPPSGGAFFGQGTRLTVV.